This T cell receptor gamma chain was obtained from a study of gamma-delta chains in newborns, infants, children. TCRdb re-processed the reads using CATT. Of several hundred gamma-chain clones detected, 44% appear once; the ten largest clones hold about 22%. This clone is labeled large (0.1 to 1%). What was sequenced was blood. This sequence was found in a child who was a newborn, infant or young child, either healthy, febrile or measles-vaccinated (not recorded which).

CDR3 DNA: TGTGCCACCTGGGATGGGCCCGATAAGAAACTCTTT. This encodes CATWDGPDKKLF. The chain uses TRGV4 and TRGJ1 or TRGJ2. Since TCRdb gives no J gene, matching the DNA to germline was used here to assign it. From germline, CDR1 is EGSTGY and CDR2 YDSYTSSV. The CDR3 contains 12 residues. Trimming removed 0 bases from V and 8 bases from J; junction bases left unmatched: 4.